A single T cell receptor beta chain is shown here with its context. The ends were cut back, 1 base at V and 2 bases at J, with 15 bases in the middle. CDR3 length: 16 amino acids. The germline V gene has CDR1 SGHNT and CDR2 YENEEA. These data come from a study of siplizumab effects on memory and regulatory T cells. Clones were read by immunoSEQ multiplex PCR, and TCRdb kept only the in-frame ones, dropping some. The sample contains 100,000 or so clones, just under 95% of which appear only once. Input material: non-Treg CD4+ T cells sorted from blood. The sequence was obtained from a human donor in good health. The gene calls are TRBV11-3 and TRBJ2-7; TRBD2 is a possible D gene (6 bases). CDR3: CASSLGGASPPYEQYF. CDR3 nucleotide sequence: TGTGCCAGCAGCTTAGGCGGGGCTAGCCCACCCTACGAGCAGTACTTC. The full variable domain, its missing parts supplied by reference TRBV11-3 and TRBJ2-7, is EAGVVQSPRYKIIEKKQPVAFWCNPISGHNTLYWYLQNLGQGPELLIRYENEEAVDDSQLPKDRFSAERLKGVDSTLKIQPAELGDSAVYLCASSLGGASPPYEQYFGPGTRLTVT.